This T cell receptor (beta chain) appears in the sequencing data of a study of T-cell reconstitution after alpha-beta-depleted transplantation in children. As regards this clonotype: Its antigen is still unknown.

The CDR3 contains 16 residues. Germline loops: CDR1 MDHEN, CDR2 SYDVKM. Trimming shortened V by 3 bases and J by 2 bases, and 17 bases separated the two germline ends. Study findings and constraints: Newly generated T cells supplied most T-cell counts and diversity one year post-transplant.

Unique molecular identifiers were used to barcode this TCRbeta library. One entry per CDR3 protein, called by TCRdb with MiXCR from the PCR reads. This sample has a few hundred thousand distinct CDR3 sequences, with approximately 13% found just once. The receptor's source is a male patient younger than 18 who had a stem cell transplant for acute myeloid leukemia, so the T cells may come from the graft donor. Here the sequenced sample was PBMCs, mostly from graft donor cells, taken 360 days after TCRalphabeta/CD19-depleted stem cell transplant. This chain uses TRBV28 with TRBJ2-7, with D possibly TRBD2 on 5 matching bases. This CDR3 is CASSLAGLAIAYEQYF. CDR3 DNA: TGTGCCAGCAGTTTGGCCGGGCTAGCTATCGCCTACGAGCAGTACTTC.